The 11 T cell receptor beta chains reported below all come from one sample, sequenced in a study of blood T cell repertoires in COVID-19. Assay: immunoSEQ multiplex PCR; the TCRdb copy retains only in-frame clones and omits some. The repertoire holds 150,000 or so clones, with roughly four fifths as singletons. The specimen sequenced was peripheral blood. The source of these receptors is a human donor with acute or convalescent COVID-19. The donor label of this sample is uncertain.

CDR3 bases: TGTGCCAGCAGCCCGGGACAGGGATACACAGATACGCAGTATTTT. Its protein is CASSPGQGYTDTQYF. The chain recombines TRBV3-1 (or the pseudogene TRBV3-2) with TRBJ2-3; 9 bases are shared with TRBD1. The CDR3 totals 15 residues. Germline CDR1 LGHDT, CDR2 YNNKEL (reference sequence). Trimming cost V 4 bases and J 2 bases; bases outside gene matches: 4.

This clone was observed a handful of times. V gene TRBV18 combines with J gene TRBJ1-4, with D possibly TRBD1 on 6 matching bases. V was pared by 3 bases and J by 6 bases, with 14 bases between. This CDR3 spans 15 amino acids. CDR1 is KGHSH and CDR2 is LQKENI in the germline V gene. In nucleotides, the CDR3 is TGTGCCAGCTCACCGAGGACAGTAAGGGATGAAAAACTGTTTTTT. Translation: CASSPRTVRDEKLFF.

The chain joins TRBV30 to TRBJ1-1; D may be TRBD1 (5 bases). The germline V gene encodes CDR1 GTSNPN and CDR2 SVGIG (reference sequence). The CDR3 is 16 residues long. V shed 0 bases and J shed 0 bases, with 14 bases lying between them. The CDR3 DNA sequence: TGTGCCTGGAGTGTATCTTGGAACAGGATGAACACTGAAGCTTTCTTT. This encodes CAWSVSWNRMNTEAFF. Full variable domain (rest looked up from reference TRBV30 and TRBJ1-1): SQTIHQWPATLVQPVGSPLSLECTVEGTSNPNLYWYRQAAGRGLQLLFYSVGIGQISSEVPQNLSASRPQDRQFILSSKKLLLSDSGFYLCAWSVSWNRMNTEAFFGQGTRLTVV.

The sample holds one count of this clone. The genes are TRBV6-2 or TRBV6-3 and TRBJ2-4; 10 nucleotides line up with TRBD1. V trimming: 0 bases; J trimming: 3 bases; junction bases outside the gene matches: 14. CDR1 and CDR2 (germline): MNHEY, SVGEGT. The CDR3 is 20 residues long. The CDR3 loop is CASSYSGVGNGQGDKNIQYF. DNA for the CDR3: TGTGCCAGCAGTTACTCAGGTGTTGGGAATGGACAGGGGGACAAAAACATTCAGTACTTC.

J is TRBJ2-7 and V is TRBV5-4, with TRBD1 identical over 9 bases. The CDR3 runs 12 residues. The V gene end was trimmed by 6 bases and the J gene end by 6 bases; junction bases not matched to a gene: 4. Germline assignment: CDR1 SGHNT and CDR2 YYREEE (reference sequence). The CDR3: CASTQDRGEQYF. In DNA, the CDR3 is TGTGCCAGCACCCAGGACAGGGGCGAGCAGTACTTC.

This chain joins TRBV5-1 and TRBJ2-7; a weak D match, TRBD2 (5 bases). CDR3 length: 14 residues. In germline, CDR1 is SGHRS, CDR2 YFSETQ. Trimming shortened V by 0 bases and J by 5 bases, and 12 bases separated the two germline ends. CDR3 sequence: CASSLGTGLDEQYF. DNA of the CDR3: TGCGCCAGCAGCTTGGGGACTGGCTTGGACGAGCAGTACTTC.

The chain joins TRBV6-5 to TRBJ2-5; D possibly corresponds to TRBD2 (6 bases). Germline CDR1 is MNHEY and CDR2 is SVGAGI. Trimming removed 6 bases at V and 0 bases at J, with 11 bases between. The CDR3 totals 14 residues. CDR3 bases: TGTGCCAGCAGGCTAGCGACCTACCAAGAGACCCAGTACTTC. Its translation: CASRLATYQETQYF.

This chain links TRBV7-2 with TRBJ2-5; D might be TRBD2 (5 bases). CDR1 is SGHTA and CDR2 is FQGNSA in the germline V gene. Trimming left V 6 bases short and J 5 bases short, with 7 bases between. The CDR3 spans 11 residues. CDR3 amino acids: CASREAETQYF. DNA of the CDR3: TGTGCCAGCAGGGAGGCTGAGACCCAGTACTTC.

This clone was seen only once. The rearrangement joins TRBV18 to TRBJ2-7, with D perhaps TRBD2 (7 bases). Germline assignment: CDR1 KGHSH and CDR2 LQKENI. The CDR3 length is 16 residues. Trimming stripped 4 bases from V and 3 bases from J, with 19 bases between. CDR3 in amino acids: CASSREMGGGRYEQYF. The CDR3, as DNA: TGTGCCAGCTCACGAGAGATGGGGGGGGGCCGCTACGAGCAGTACTTC.

This clone has a handful of counts. The V call is TRBV19, the J call TRBJ2-1; a weak D match, TRBD2 (6 bases). V was shortened by 6 bases and J by 0 bases, with 15 bases between the two germline ends. CDR3 length equals 16 residues. Germline assignment: CDR1 LNHDA and CDR2 SQIVND (reference sequence). CDR3 sequence: CASSLGTSSSYNEQFF. CDR3 nucleotides: TGTGCCAGTAGCTTAGGGACTTCCAGCTCCTACAATGAGCAGTTCTTC.

V usage is TRBV19 and J usage is TRBJ1-5, with D tentatively TRBD1 (6 bases). The V gene lost 2 bases and the J gene lost 3 bases, with 11 bases spanning the gap. Germline V CDR1 and CDR2: LNHDA, SQIVND (reference sequence). The CDR3 contains 15 residues. CDR3 DNA sequence: TGTGCCAGTAGTATATCAACAGGGAACAATCAGCCCCAGCATTTT. Its protein product is CASSISTGNNQPQHF.